The sequence of this T cell receptor (beta chain) was determined in a study of T cell responses to AZD1222 COVID-19 vaccine. Background on the study: Timing groups of about 4 and about 12 weeks for second doses were pooled. Notes on the study in general: In all cases, repertoires were sampled only after the peak T cell response.

Germline CDR1 and CDR2: SGHVS and FQNEAQ. This CDR3 spans 16 amino acids. Trimming took 5 bases from V and 0 from J, leaving 13 bases between them. With regard to this clone: Antigen: not known.

Assay used: immunoSEQ multiplex PCR; TCRdb lists only in-frame clones, some missing. This sample has about 86,000 clones, with around 80% found just once. This material consisted of peripheral blood, taken on day 0 of AZD1222 vaccination. The source is an adult in good health. The chain couples TRBV7-8 to TRBJ2-2; D might be TRBD2 (6 bases). Written as DNA, the CDR3 is TGTGCCAGCAGCCTGTTCGGGGGATCGAACACCGGGGAGCTGTTTTTT. Its protein is CASSLFGGSNTGELFF.